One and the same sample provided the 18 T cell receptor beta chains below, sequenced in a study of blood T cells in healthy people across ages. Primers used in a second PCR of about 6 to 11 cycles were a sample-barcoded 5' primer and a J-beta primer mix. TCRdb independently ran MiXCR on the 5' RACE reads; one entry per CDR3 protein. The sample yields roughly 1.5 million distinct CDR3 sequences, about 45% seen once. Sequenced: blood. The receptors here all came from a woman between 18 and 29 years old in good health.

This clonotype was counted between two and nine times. CDR3 region: CSARSSGTGSLLAQYF. CDR3 sequence (DNA): TGCAGTGCTAGATCGTCCGGGACAGGGTCTTTACTCGCGCAGTATTTT. V usage is TRBV20-1 and J usage is TRBJ2-3; the match to TRBD1 covers 9 bases. The CDR3 runs to 16 residues. Trimming cost V 2 bases and J 10 bases; bases outside gene matches: 16. Germline CDR1 and CDR2: DFQATT and SNEGSKA (reference sequence).

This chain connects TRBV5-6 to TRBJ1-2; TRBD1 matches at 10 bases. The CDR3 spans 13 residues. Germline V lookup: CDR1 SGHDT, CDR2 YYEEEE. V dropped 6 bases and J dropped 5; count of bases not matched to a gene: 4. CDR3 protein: CASIGQGVYGYTF. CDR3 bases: TGTGCCAGCATCGGACAGGGGGTTTATGGCTACACCTTC. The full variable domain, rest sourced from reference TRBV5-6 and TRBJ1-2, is DAGVTQSPTHLIKTRGQQVTLRCSPKSGHDTVSWYQQALGQGPQFIFQYYEEEERQRGNFPDRFSGHQFPNYSSELNVNALLLGDSALYLCASIGQGVYGYTFGSGTRLTVV.

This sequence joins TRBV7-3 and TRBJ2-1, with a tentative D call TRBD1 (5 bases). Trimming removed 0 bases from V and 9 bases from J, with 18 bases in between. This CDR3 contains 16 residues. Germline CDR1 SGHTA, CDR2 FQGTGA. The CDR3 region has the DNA TGTGCCAGCAGCTTAACGTCGCCAGGGCTGGCGTCTGAGCAGTTCTTC. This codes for CASSLTSPGLASEQFF.

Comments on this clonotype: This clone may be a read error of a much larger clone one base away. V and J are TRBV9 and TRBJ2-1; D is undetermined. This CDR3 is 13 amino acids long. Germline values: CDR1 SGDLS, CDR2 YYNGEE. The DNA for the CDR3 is TGTGCCAGCGGCGTAGGTCAGCGTTATGAGCAGTTCTTC. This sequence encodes CASGVGQRYEQFF.

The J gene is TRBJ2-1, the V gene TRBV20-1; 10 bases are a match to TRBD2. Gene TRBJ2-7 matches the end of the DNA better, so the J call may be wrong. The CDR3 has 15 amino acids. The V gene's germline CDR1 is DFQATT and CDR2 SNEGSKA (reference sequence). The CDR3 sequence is CSARDVAGGYNEQYF. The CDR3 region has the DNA TGCAGTGCTAGAGATGTAGCGGGAGGTTACAATGAGCAGTACTTC.

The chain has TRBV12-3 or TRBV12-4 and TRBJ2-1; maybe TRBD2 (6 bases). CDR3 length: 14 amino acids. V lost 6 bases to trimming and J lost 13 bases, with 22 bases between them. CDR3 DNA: TGTGCCAGCAGCCAGGACTACAGAAAAGAGACCCAGTTCTTC. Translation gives CASSQDYRKETQFF.

CDR3 in amino acids: CASSLELEDNEQFF. The DNA of the CDR3 is TGTGCCAGCAGCTTGGAGCTAGAAGACAATGAGCAGTTCTTC. The chain carries TRBV7-2 and TRBJ2-1; D remains ambiguous. V was shortened by 3 bases and J by 5 bases, with 11 bases between the two germline ends. Germline-derived CDR1 and CDR2 are SGHTA and FQGNSA. The CDR3 length is 14 residues.

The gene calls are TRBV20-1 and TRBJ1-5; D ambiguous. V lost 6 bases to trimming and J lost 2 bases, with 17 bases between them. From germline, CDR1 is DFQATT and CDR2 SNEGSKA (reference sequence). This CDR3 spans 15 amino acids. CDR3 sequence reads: CSAKSRGNGNQPQHF. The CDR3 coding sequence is TGCAGTGCGAAGAGTCGGGGAAATGGCAATCAGCCCCAGCATTTT.

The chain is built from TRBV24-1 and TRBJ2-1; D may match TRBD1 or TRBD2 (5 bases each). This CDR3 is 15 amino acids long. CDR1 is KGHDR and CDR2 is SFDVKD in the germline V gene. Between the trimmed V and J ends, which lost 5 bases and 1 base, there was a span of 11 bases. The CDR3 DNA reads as TGTGCCACCAGTGTTGGGGGACCGTCCTACAATGAGCAGTTCTTC. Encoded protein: CATSVGGPSYNEQFF.

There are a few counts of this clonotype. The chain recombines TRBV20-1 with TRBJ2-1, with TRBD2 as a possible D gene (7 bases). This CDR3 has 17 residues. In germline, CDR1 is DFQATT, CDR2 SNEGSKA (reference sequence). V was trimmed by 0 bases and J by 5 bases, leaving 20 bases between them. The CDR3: CSARDIEGERGDNEQFF. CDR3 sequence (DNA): TGCAGTGCTAGAGATATCGAGGGGGAGCGGGGTGACAATGAGCAGTTCTTC.

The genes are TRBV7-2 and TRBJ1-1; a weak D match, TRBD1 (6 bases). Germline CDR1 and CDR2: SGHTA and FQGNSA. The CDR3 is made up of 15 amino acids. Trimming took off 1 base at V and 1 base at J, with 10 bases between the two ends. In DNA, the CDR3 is TGTGCCAGCAGCTTAGGGGCCAGGGGGAACACTGAAGCTTTCTTT. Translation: CASSLGARGNTEAFF.

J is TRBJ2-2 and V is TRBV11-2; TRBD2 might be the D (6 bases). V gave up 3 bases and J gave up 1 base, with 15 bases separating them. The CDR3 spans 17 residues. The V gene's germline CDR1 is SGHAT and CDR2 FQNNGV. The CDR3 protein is CASSFGRTSRNTGELFF. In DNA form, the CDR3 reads TGTGCCAGCAGCTTTGGGAGGACCTCCAGGAACACCGGGGAGCTGTTTTTT.

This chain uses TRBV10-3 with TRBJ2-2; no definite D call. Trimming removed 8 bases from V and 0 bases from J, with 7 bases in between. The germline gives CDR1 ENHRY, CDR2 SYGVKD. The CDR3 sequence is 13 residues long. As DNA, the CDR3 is TGTGCCATCCGACACTCGAACACCGGGGAGCTGTTTTTT. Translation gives CAIRHSNTGELFF.

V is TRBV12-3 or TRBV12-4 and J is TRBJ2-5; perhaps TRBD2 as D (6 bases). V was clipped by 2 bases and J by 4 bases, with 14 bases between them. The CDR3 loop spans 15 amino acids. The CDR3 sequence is CASSLRRGSGETQYF. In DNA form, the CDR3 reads TGTGCCAGCAGTTTAAGGCGGGGCTCGGGAGAGACCCAGTACTTC.

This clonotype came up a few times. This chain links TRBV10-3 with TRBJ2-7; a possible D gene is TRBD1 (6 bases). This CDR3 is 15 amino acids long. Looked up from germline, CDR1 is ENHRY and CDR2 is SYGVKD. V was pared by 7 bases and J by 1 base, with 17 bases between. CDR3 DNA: TGTGCCATCAATTCGTTAATAGGACAGTCCTACGAGCAGTACTTC. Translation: CAINSLIGQSYEQYF.

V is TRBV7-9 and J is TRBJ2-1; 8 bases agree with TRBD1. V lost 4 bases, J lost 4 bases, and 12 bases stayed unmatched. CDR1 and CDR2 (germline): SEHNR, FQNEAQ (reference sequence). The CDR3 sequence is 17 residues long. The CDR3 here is CASSSISRDRRYNEQFF. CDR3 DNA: TGTGCCAGCAGCTCTATCTCCCGGGACAGGCGATACAATGAGCAGTTCTTC.

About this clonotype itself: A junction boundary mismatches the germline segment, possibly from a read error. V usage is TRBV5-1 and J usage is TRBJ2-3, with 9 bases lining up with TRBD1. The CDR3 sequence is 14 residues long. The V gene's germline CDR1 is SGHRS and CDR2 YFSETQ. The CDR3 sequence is CASSRGQGTGTQYF. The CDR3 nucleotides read TGCGCCAGCAGTCGGGGACAGGGAACAGGTACGCAGTATTTT.

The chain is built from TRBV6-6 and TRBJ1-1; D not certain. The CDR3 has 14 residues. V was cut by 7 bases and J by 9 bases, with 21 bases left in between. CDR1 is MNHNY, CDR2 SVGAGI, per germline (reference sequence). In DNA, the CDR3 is TGTGCCAGCACCGCGGGAGACGGAAGACTTCAAGCTTTCTTT. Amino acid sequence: CASTAGDGRLQAFF.